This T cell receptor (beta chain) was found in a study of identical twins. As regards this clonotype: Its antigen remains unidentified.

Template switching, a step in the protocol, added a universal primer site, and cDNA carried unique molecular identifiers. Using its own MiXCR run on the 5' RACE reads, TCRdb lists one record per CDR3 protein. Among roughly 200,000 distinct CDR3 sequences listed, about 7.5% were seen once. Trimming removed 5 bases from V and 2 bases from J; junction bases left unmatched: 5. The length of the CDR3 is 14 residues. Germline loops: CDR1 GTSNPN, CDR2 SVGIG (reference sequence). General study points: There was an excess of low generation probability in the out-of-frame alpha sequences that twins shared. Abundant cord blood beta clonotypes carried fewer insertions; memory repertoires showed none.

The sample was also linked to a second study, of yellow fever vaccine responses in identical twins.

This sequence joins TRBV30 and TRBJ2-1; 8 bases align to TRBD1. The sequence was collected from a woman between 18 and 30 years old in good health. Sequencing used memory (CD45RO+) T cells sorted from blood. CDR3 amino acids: CAWSTGVTYNEQFF. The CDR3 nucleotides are TGTGCCTGGTCGACAGGGGTCACCTACAATGAGCAGTTCTTC.